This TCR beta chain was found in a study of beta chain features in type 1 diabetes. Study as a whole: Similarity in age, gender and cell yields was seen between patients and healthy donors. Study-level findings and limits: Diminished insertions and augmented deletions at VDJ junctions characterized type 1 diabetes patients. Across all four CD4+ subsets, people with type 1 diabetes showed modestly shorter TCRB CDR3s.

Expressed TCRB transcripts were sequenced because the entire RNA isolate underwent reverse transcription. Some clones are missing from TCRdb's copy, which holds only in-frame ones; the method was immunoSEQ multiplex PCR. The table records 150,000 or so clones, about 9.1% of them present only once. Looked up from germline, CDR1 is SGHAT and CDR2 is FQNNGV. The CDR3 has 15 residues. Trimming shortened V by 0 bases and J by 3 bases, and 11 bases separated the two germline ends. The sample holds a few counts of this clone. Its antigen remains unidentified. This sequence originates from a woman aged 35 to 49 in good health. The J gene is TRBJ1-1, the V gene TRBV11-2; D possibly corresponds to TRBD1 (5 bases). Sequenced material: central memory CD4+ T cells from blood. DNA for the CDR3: TGTGCCAGCAGCTTAGATCGGAGGGGAGACACTGAAGCTTTCTTT. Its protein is CASSLDRRGDTEAFF.